The rows below give T cell receptor beta chains drawn from one sample of a study of tumor-infiltrating lymphocytes in primary liver carcinoma. TCRdb re-analysed the multiplex PCR reads in MiXCR, keeping a single row per CDR3 protein. The sample yields about 37,000 distinct CDR3 sequences, around 75% seen once. The sequencing input was tumor-adjacent normal liver tissue. Receptors originate from a man aged 35-49 years with primary liver carcinoma and hepatitis B virus infection. CDR3s include the opening cysteine and the closing phenylalanine or tryptophan. The order of the fields is J gene, V gene, clone size, D gene, CDR3 DNA, CDR3 protein. A D gene is named only where the DNA matches it firmly. Clone size is not always given. Where it is, it says once, few, many or a class for expanded clones.

>TRBJ1-6|TRBV6-6|-|TRBD1
TGTACCAGCATAAAATTCCCGGGACAGGGGGACTCACCCCTCCACTTT
CTSIKFPGQGDSPLHF
>TRBJ2-7|TRBV6-6|-|-
TGTGTCAGCACCCCAGGACTCTCCTACGAACAGTACTTC
CVSTPGLSYEQYF
>TRBJ1-5|TRBV6-1|-|-
TGTGCCGGCAAGCCCATCACAAATACGCAGCATTTT
CAGKPITNTQHF
>TRBJ2-7|TRBV6-2/TRBV6-3|once|-
TGTGCCAGCGGTTCGTTCAGGACGGCCTACGAGCAGTACTTC
CASGSFRTAYEQYF
>TRBJ1-6|TRBV12-3/TRBV12-4|-|-
TGTGCCAGCAGGCCTGGGCGGATGGGTAATCCACCCCTCCACTTT
CASRPGRMGNPPLHF
>TRBJ2-7|TRBV7-8|-|TRBD2
TGTGCCAGCAACCTGAAGGGAGGGGCTACAGTTACCCTCGAGCAGTACTTC
CASNLKGGATVTLEQYF
>TRBJ1-1|TRBV11-3|few|-
TGTGCCGGCAGCCGCGGGGGATCGGGGGACACTGAAGCTTTCTTT
CAGSRGGSGDTEAFF
>TRBJ2-1|TRBV7-9|-|-
TGTGCCAGCAGCCTCACTAGCCAAGGAGAGCAGTTCTTT
CASSLTSQGEQFF
>TRBJ2-2|TRBV29-1|-|TRBD2
TGCAACGTTGCGACTAGCGTGAACACCGGGGGGCTGTTTTTT
CNVATSVNTGGLFF
>TRBJ2-2|TRBV18|-|TRBD1
TGTGCCAGCTCACCAGACAGGGGGAACACCGGGGAGCTGTTTTTT
CASSPDRGNTGELFF
>TRBJ2-7|TRBV5-6|-|-
TGTGCCAGCAGTCTGACATGGACCGGGTCCTACGAGCAGTACTTC
CASSLTWTGSYEQYF
>TRBJ2-2|TRBV28|-|TRBD2
TGTGCCAGCGGTTCGGAACTAGCGGGAGGGTACACCGGGGAGCTGTTTTTT
CASGSELAGGYTGELFF
>TRBJ2-7|TRBV4-1|-|TRBD1
TGCGCCAGCACTAATCGGGACAGGGGGCTATCCTCCTACGAGCAGTACTTC
CASTNRDRGLSSYEQYF
>TRBJ1-1|TRBV29-1|once|-
TGCAGCATTCTTCGGATGGACAGCAACACTGAAGCTTTCTTT
CSILRMDSNTEAFF
>TRBJ2-5|TRBV4-1|medium-sized|-
TGCGCCAGCAGCCAAGACGACACAGAGACCCAGTACTTC
CASSQDDTETQYF
>TRBJ2-1|TRBV4-1|-|-
TGCGCTAGCAGCCAAAAGTACCAGAACAATGAGCAGTTCTTC
CASSQKYQNNEQFF
>TRBJ1-1|TRBV12-3/TRBV12-4|-|-
TGTGCCAGCAGATTAGGGCTCATGAACATTGAAGCTTTCTTT
CASRLGLMNIEAFF
>TRBJ2-6|TRBV4-2|few|-
TGTGCCAGCGGCCAGGAAGCAAGCACTGGGGCCAACGTCCTGACTTTC
CASGQEASTGANVLTF
>TRBJ2-7|TRBV11-1|-|TRBD1
TGTGGCAGCACCCCAGGGGGACAGGCGAACTATGAACAGTACTTC
CGSTPGGQANYEQYF
>TRBJ2-1|TRBV5-1|-|TRBD2
TGCGCCAGCTCTCTTCTAGCGGGAGCTTTTGAGCAGTTCTTC
CASSLLAGAFEQFF
>TRBJ1-1|TRBV6-2/TRBV6-3|-|-
TGTGTCAGCATCCAACTACGAGGGGAAGCTTTCTTT
CVSIQLRGEAFF
>TRBJ1-1|TRBV11-2|-|TRBD1
TGTGCCAGCAGTCGAGGGGGCACAAGTCCTTGGGGGAACACTGAAGCTTTCTTT
CASSRGGTSPWGNTEAFF
>TRBJ2-7|TRBV12-3/TRBV12-4|-|TRBD2
TGTGCCAGCAGTCCAGCGGGAGTAAGGAACAAGCAGTATTTC
CASSPAGVRNKQYF
>TRBJ2-1|TRBV11-3|-|TRBD2
TGTGCCTGCAGCCTCGATAGTGGTAGCGGGCACAATGAGCAGTTCTTC
CACSLDSGSGHNEQFF
>TRBJ1-5|TRBV12-3/TRBV12-4|-|-
TGTGCCAGCTCCGGGCAGGGTGATGATCAGCCCCATCATTTT
CASSGQGDDQPHHF
>TRBJ2-7|TRBV30|-|-
TGTGCCTGGACCTCCCGGGACAACTACGAGCAATACTTC
CAWTSRDNYEQYF
>TRBJ1-5|TRBV6-2/TRBV6-3|many|TRBD1
TGTGCCAGCAGTTTCGGGACAGGGCGCAATCAGCCCCAGCATTTT
CASSFGTGRNQPQHF
>TRBJ1-5|TRBV12-3/TRBV12-4|-|-
TGTACCAGCAGTTTGGGGTTAGCTTTTTTGCCCCAGCATTTT
CTSSLGLAFLPQHF
>TRBJ2-1|TRBV30|-|TRBD2
TGTACCTGGAGCCCCAGCGGGAACAATGGGCAGTCCTTC
CTWSPSGNNGQSF
>TRBJ1-1|TRBV10-2|-|-
TGCGGTAGCAGTGAAGTAGAACACACTGAAGCTTTCTTT
CGSSEVEHTEAFF
>TRBJ1-5|TRBV4-1|-|-
TGCGCCAGCAGCCCCATAGGGGGGAGCAATCAGCCCCGGCATTTT
CASSPIGGSNQPRHF
>TRBJ2-3|TRBV28|-|-
TGTGCCAGCAGCCAAAACACCGGGATTTCCTATACGCAGTATTTT
CASSQNTGISYTQYF
>TRBJ2-2|TRBV6-1|-|-
TGTGCCAGCAGCATTGAAGTTGGGGCCCCCCGGGAGCTGTTTTTT
CASSIEVGAPRELFF
>TRBJ1-1|TRBV4-3|-|-
TGCGCCAGCAACCAAGAGGGGAACACTGAAGCTTTCTTT
CASNQEGNTEAFF
>TRBJ2-1|TRBV14|-|-
TGTACCAGCAGCCAAGGAAGGGCGTCGAGGAGGCAGTTCTTC
CTSSQGRASRRQFF
>TRBJ2-1|TRBV6-2/TRBV6-3|-|TRBD2
TGTGCCAGCATCCCATCCGCGGGAGATGGTGAGCAGTTCTTC
CASIPSAGDGEQFF
>TRBJ2-7|TRBV20-1|few|-
TGCAGTGCTAGAAGGACACACGAGCCCTACGAGCAGTACTTC
CSARRTHEPYEQYF
>TRBJ2-5|TRBV6-2/TRBV6-3|-|-
TGTGCCAGCAGTTACTCGAGTGGGAAAAAAGAGACCCACTACTTC
CASSYSSGKKETHYF